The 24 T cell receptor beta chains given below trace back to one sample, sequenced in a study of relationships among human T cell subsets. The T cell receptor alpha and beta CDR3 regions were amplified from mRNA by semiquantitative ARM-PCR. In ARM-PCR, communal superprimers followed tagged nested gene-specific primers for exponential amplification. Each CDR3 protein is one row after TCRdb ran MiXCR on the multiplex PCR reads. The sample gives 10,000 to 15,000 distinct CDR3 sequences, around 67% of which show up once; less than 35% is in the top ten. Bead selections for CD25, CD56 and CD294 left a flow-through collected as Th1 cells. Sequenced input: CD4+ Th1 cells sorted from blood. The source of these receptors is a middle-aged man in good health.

The CDR3 DNA is TGTGCCAGCAGCCCACAAGAGTCCTCCTATAGCTCCTATAATTCACCCCTCCACTTT. Residues: CASSPQESSYSSYNSPLHF. The chain employs TRBV11-2 and TRBJ1-6; D gene ambiguous. The V gene's germline CDR1 is SGHAT and CDR2 FQNNGV. V lost 5 bases to trimming and J lost 0 bases, with 20 bases between them. This CDR3 has 19 amino acids.

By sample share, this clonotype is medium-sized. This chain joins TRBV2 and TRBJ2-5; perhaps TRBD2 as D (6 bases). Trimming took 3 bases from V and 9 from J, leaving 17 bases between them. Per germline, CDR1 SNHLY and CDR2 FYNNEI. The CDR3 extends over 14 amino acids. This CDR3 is CASSDKGSGVAQYF. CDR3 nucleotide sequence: TGTGCCAGCAGTGACAAGGGATCGGGGGTAGCCCAGTACTTC.

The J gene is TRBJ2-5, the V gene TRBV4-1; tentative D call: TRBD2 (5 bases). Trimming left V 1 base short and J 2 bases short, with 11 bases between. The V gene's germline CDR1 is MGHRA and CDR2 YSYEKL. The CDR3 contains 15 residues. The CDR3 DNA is TGCGCCAGCAGCCAAGGTTTAACGGGGCAAGAGACCCAGTACTTC. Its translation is CASSQGLTGQETQYF.

CDR3 region: CASSLSWGISTEAFF. The CDR3 nucleotides read TGTGCCAGCAGTTTATCGTGGGGAATTAGCACTGAAGCTTTCTTT. The chain has TRBV27 and TRBJ1-1, with D unclear. The germline V gene has CDR1 MNHEY and CDR2 SMNVEV (reference sequence). Trimming left V 0 bases short and J 4 bases short, with 12 bases between. The CDR3 length is 15 residues.

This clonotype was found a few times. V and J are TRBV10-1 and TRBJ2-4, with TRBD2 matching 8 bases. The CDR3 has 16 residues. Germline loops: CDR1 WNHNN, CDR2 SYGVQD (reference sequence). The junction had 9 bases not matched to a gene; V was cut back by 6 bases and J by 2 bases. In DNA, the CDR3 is TGCGCCAGCAGCCCGGGAGGGTCGGGATCCAAAAACATTCAGTACTTC. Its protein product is CASSPGGSGSKNIQYF.

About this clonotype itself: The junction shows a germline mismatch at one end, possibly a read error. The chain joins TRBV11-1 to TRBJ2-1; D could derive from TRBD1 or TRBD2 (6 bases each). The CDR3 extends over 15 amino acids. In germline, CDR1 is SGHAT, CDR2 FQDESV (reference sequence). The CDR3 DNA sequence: TGCGCCAGCAGTCTGTCCGGGGGCGACTACAATGAGCAGTTCTTC. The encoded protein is CASSLSGGDYNEQFF.

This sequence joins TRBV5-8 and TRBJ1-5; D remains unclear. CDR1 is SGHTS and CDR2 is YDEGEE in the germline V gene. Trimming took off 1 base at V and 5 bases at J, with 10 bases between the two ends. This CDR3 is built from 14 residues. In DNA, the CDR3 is TGTGCCAGCAGCTTGACGCACACCGATCAGCCCCAGCATTTT. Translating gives CASSLTHTDQPQHF.

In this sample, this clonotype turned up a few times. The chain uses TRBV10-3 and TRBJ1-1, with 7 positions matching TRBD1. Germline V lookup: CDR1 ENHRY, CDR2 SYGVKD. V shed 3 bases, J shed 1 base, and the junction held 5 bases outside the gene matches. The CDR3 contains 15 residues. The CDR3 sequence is CAISDPGQTNTEAFF. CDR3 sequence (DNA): TGTGCCATCAGTGACCCGGGACAGACGAACACTGAAGCTTTCTTT.

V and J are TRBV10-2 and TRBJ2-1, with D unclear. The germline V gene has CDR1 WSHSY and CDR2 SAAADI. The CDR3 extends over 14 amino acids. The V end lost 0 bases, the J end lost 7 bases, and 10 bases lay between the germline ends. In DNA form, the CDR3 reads TGCGCCAGCAGTGAGTCGAATTGGCGGAATGAGCAGTTCTTC. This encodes CASSESNWRNEQFF.

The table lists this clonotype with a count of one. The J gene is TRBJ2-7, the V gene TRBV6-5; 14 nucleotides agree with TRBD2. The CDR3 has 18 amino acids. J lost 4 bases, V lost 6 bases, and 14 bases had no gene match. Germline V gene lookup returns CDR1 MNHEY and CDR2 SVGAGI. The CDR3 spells CASSPIGLAGGGGYEQYF. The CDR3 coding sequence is TGTGCCAGCAGCCCGATCGGACTAGCGGGAGGAGGCGGGTACGAGCAGTACTTC.

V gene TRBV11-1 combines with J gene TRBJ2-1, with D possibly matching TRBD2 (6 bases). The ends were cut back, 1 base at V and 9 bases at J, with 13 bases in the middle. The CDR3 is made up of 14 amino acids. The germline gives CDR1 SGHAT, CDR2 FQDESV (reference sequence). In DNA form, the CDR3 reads TGTGCCAGCAGCTTAGACCCCGGGAGAAGTGAGCAGTTCTTC. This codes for CASSLDPGRSEQFF.

In DNA form, the CDR3 reads TGTGCCAGCAGTTTAGAAGGAGACAGGGGATCTTACGAGCAGTACTTC. Encoded protein: CASSLEGDRGSYEQYF. The chain couples TRBV28 to TRBJ2-7; 8 nucleotides match TRBD1. Germline assignment: CDR1 MDHEN and CDR2 SYDVKM. V lost 2 bases to trimming and J lost 4 bases; unmatched junction nucleotides: 10. The length of the CDR3 is 16 residues.

The CDR3 region has the DNA TGTGCCAGCAGCTTAGGGGATCTGGGCAATCAGCCCCAGCATTTT. Translation gives CASSLGDLGNQPQHF. The V call is TRBV11-2, the J call TRBJ1-5; D gene ambiguous. The CDR3 has 15 residues. Trimming cost V 1 base and J 2 bases, with 9 bases left between them. Germline CDR1 is SGHAT and CDR2 is FQNNGV. Drawing the rest from reference TRBV11-2 and TRBJ1-5, the complete variable domain is EAGVAQSPRYKIIEKRQSVAFWCNPISGHATLYWYQQILGQGPKLLIQFQNNGVVDDSQLPKDRFSAERLKGVDSTLKIQPAKLEDSAVYLCASSLGDLGNQPQHFGDGTRLSIL.

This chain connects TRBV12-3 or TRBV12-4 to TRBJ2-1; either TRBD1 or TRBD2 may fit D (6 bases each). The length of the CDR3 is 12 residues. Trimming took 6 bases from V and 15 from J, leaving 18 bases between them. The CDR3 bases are TGTGCCAGCAGCTCCGTCCCGGAGGGGGGGTTCTTC. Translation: CASSSVPEGGFF.

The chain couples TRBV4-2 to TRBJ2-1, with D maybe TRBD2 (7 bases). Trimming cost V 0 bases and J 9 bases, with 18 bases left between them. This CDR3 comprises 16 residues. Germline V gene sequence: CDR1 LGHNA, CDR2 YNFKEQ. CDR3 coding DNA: TGTGCCAGCAGCCAAGATTCGGGGGGCCCGGCGAGTGAGCAGTTCTTC. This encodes CASSQDSGGPASEQFF.

The CDR3 region has the DNA TGTGCCAGCAGCCGGACAGGGCGGGGAAGCACAGATACGCAGTATTTT. It encodes CASSRTGRGSTDTQYF. This chain uses TRBV28 with TRBJ2-3; 8 nucleotides agree with TRBD1. In germline, CDR1 is MDHEN, CDR2 SYDVKM. V lost 6 bases and J lost 0; bases outside the gene matches: 8. The CDR3 covers 16 residues.

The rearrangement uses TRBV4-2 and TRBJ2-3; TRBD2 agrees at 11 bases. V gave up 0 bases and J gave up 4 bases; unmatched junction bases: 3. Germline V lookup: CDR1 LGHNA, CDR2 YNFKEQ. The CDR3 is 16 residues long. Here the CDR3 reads CASSQDLAGGADTQYF. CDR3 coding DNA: TGTGCCAGCAGCCAAGACCTAGCGGGAGGTGCAGATACGCAGTATTTT.

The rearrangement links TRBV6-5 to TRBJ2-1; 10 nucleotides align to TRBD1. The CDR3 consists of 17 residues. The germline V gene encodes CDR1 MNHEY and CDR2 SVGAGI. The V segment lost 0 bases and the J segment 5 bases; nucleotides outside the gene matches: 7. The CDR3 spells CASSYSPGQGRHNEQFF. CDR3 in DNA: TGTGCCAGCAGTTACTCGCCGGGACAGGGGAGGCACAATGAGCAGTTCTTC.

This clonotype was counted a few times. The CDR3 sequence: CASSESGLARSGDEQFF. The CDR3 DNA is TGCGCCAGCAGTGAGTCAGGGCTAGCCCGCTCGGGGGATGAGCAGTTCTTC. The J gene is TRBJ2-1, the V gene TRBV10-2, with D perhaps TRBD2 (6 bases). Germline V gives CDR1 WSHSY, CDR2 SAAADI. CDR3 size: 17 residues. The germline V and J ends were trimmed by 0 bases and 8 bases, with 20 bases remaining between them.

Here the CDR3 DNA reads TGTGCCTGGAGTGTACAGGGGAACACTGAAGCTTTCTTT. This translates into CAWSVQGNTEAFF. V is TRBV30 and J is TRBJ1-1; maybe TRBD1 (6 bases). Trimming stripped 0 bases from V and 1 base from J, with 6 bases between. This CDR3 spans 13 amino acids. Germline V gene lookup returns CDR1 GTSNPN and CDR2 SVGIG (reference sequence).

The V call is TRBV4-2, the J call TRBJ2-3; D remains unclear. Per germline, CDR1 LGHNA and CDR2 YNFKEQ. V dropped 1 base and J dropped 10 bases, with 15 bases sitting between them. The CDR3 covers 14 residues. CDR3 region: CASSQARPAEAQYF. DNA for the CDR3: TGTGCCAGCAGCCAAGCCCGGCCAGCCGAGGCGCAGTATTTT.

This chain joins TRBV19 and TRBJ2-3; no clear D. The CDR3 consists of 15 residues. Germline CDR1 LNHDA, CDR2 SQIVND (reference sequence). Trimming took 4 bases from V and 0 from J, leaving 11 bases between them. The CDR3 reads CASSTEPWSTDTQYF. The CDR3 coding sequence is TGTGCCAGTAGTACCGAGCCGTGGAGCACAGATACGCAGTATTTT.

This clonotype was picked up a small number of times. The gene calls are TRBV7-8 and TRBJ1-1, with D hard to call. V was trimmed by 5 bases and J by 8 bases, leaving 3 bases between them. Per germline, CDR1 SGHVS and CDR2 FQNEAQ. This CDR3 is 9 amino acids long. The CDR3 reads CASSPEAFF. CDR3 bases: TGTGCCAGCAGCCCCGAAGCTTTCTTT.

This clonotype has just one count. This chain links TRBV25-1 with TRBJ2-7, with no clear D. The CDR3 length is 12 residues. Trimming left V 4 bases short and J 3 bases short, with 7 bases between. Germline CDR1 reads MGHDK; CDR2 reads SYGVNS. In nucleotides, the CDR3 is TGTGCCAGCAGTGGGTACAGCTACGAGCAGTACTTC. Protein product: CASSGYSYEQYF.